These 9 T cell receptor beta chains share one sample of origin, sequenced in a study of T cells in narcolepsy. Method: immunoSEQ multiplex PCR; TCRdb's copy keeps in-frame clones and lacks some. The sample records around 30,000 clones, around three quarters being singletons. The specimen was memory (CD45RA-) CD4+ T cells from blood. These TCRs come from a human donor in good health.

DNA of the CDR3: TGCGCCAGCAGCTTATCAGGGGGCGGTGAAAAACTGTTTTTT. It specifies CASSLSGGGEKLFF. The chain uses TRBV5-1 and TRBJ1-4; 8 bases align to TRBD1. CDR3 length: 14 residues. J lost 7 bases, V lost 2 bases, and 4 bases had no gene match. Germline CDR1 is SGHRS and CDR2 is YFSETQ. Using reference TRBV5-1 and TRBJ1-4 for the parts outside the CDR3, the full variable domain is KAGVTQTPRYLIKTRGQQVTLSCSPISGHRSVSWYQQTPGQGLQFLFEYFSETQRNKGNFPGRFSGRQFSNSRSEMNVSTLELGDSALYLCASSLSGGGEKLFFGSGTQLSVL.

The chain combines TRBV30 with TRBJ1-3; D unclear. The CDR3 sequence is 14 residues long. Germline lookup yields CDR1 GTSNPN and CDR2 SVGIG (reference sequence). Trimming left V 4 bases short and J 0 bases short, with 10 bases between. CDR3 coding DNA: TGTGCCTGGAATGGGGATATCTCTGGAAACACCATATATTTT. The encoded protein is CAWNGDISGNTIYF.

This rearrangement joins TRBV30 to TRBJ1-1; D remains ambiguous. CDR3 length equals 13 residues. Germline V gene lookup returns CDR1 GTSNPN and CDR2 SVGIG (reference sequence). V shed 0 bases and J shed 9 bases, with 14 bases lying between them. In DNA, the CDR3 is TGTGCCTGGAGTGTAGAGACCGTACCTAAAGCTTTCTTT. It is translated as CAWSVETVPKAFF. Filled out from reference TRBV30 and TRBJ1-1, the complete variable domain reads SQTIHQWPATLVQPVGSPLSLECTVEGTSNPNLYWYRQAAGRGLQLLFYSVGIGQISSEVPQNLSASRPQDRQFILSSKKLLLSDSGFYLCAWSVETVPKAFFGQGTRLTVV.

The chain joins TRBV21-1 to TRBJ2-3; TRBD2, the table's D call, lacks a check against the DNA. TRBV21-1 is flagged as a pseudogene. The CDR3 sequence is 18 residues long. This CDR3 reads CASSKKTGGDPYTDTQYF. The CDR3 DNA reads as TGTGCCAGCAGCAAAAAGACTGGAGGGGACCCCTACACAGATACGCAGTATTTT.

The chain uses TRBV5-4 and TRBJ1-1, with 12 bases identical to TRBD1. V gave up 4 bases and J gave up 7 bases; unmatched junction bases: 11. Per germline, CDR1 SGHNT and CDR2 YYREEE (reference sequence). CDR3 length: 16 residues. CDR3 protein: CASSPAPGQGADEAFF. The CDR3 nucleotides are TGTGCCAGCAGCCCTGCTCCGGGACAGGGGGCGGATGAAGCTTTCTTT.

The rearrangement links TRBV21-1 to TRBJ2-3. TRBV21-1 corresponds to a pseudogene. The CDR3 has 15 amino acids. CDR3 nucleotide sequence: TGTGCCAGCAGCAAATTAGGACGGGCTCCTCGGGCGCAGTATTTT. This translates into CASSKLGRAPRAQYF.

The chain employs TRBV5-1 and TRBJ2-7, with 7 bases aligning to TRBD1. This CDR3 is built from 13 residues. Germline-derived CDR1 and CDR2 are SGHRS and YFSETQ. V shed 1 base and J 3 bases; nucleotides not matched to a gene: 1. CDR3 DNA: TGCGCCAGCAGCTTGTCAGGGGGCTACGAGCAGTACTTC. Its protein product is CASSLSGGYEQYF.

The chain combines TRBV5-4 with TRBJ2-7, with 8 bases that match TRBD1. Germline V gives CDR1 SGHNT, CDR2 YYREEE (reference sequence). Trimming took 1 base from V and 5 from J; bases not matched to a gene: 8. The length of the CDR3 is 15 residues. The CDR3 region is CASSLSAGGVDEQYF. The CDR3 DNA sequence: TGTGCCAGCAGCTTGTCTGCAGGGGGCGTGGACGAGCAGTACTTC.

The chain links TRBV7-9 to TRBJ2-3; TRBD2 aligns across 8 bases. From germline, CDR1 is SEHNR and CDR2 FQNEAQ (reference sequence). V was pared by 1 base and J by 3 bases, with 6 bases of the junction left unmatched. The CDR3 spans 16 residues. The CDR3 DNA is TGTGCCAGCAGCTTAGATGGCGGGAGGCGTACAGATACGCAGTATTTT. Amino acids: CASSLDGGRRTDTQYF.